This entry lists 20 T cell receptor beta chains sequenced from one sample in a study of blood T cell repertoires in COVID-19. Clones were sequenced by immunoSEQ multiplex PCR, and TCRdb holds only the in-frame ones, with some missing. The table has approximately 100,000 clones, over 75% seen once. Sequenced input: peripheral blood. The source is a woman aged 25 to 45 with acute or convalescent COVID-19.

The chain carries TRBV18 and TRBJ1-2; no reliable D call. Trimming left V 2 bases short and J 8 bases short, with 12 bases between. The V gene's germline CDR1 is KGHSH and CDR2 LQKENI. This CDR3 is 13 amino acids long. The DNA of the CDR3 is TGTGCCAGCTCACCAAACGTCGGGGAGGGCTACACCTTC. Protein sequence: CASSPNVGEGYTF.

The rearrangement links TRBV18 to TRBJ1-1; D is possibly TRBD1 (6 bases). V was trimmed by 3 bases and J by 0 bases, leaving 17 bases between them. The CDR3 spans 17 residues. Germline lookup yields CDR1 KGHSH and CDR2 LQKENI. The chain's CDR3 is CASSPYADRTLNTEAFF. The CDR3 DNA reads as TGTGCCAGCTCACCCTACGCCGACAGGACCTTGAACACTGAAGCTTTCTTT.

The chain couples TRBV30 to TRBJ2-7; D perhaps matches TRBD1 (6 bases). V lost 3 bases and J 3 bases, leaving 9 bases between the germline ends. CDR1 and CDR2 from the germline V gene are GTSNPN and SVGIG (reference sequence). The CDR3 spans 12 residues. The CDR3 protein is CAWSPTGYEQYF. CDR3 bases: TGTGCCTGGAGCCCGACAGGCTACGAGCAGTACTTC.

The CDR3 region has the DNA TGTGCCAGCAGCCATTCCCAAACTGTGGCCTACGAGCAGTACTTC. Translation: CASSHSQTVAYEQYF. This chain joins TRBV3-1 (or the pseudogene TRBV3-2) and TRBJ2-7, with no clear D. Looked up from germline, CDR1 is LGHDT and CDR2 is YNNKEL (reference sequence). The CDR3 has 15 residues. Trimming removed 3 bases at V and 2 bases at J, with 14 bases between.

This chain connects TRBV7-6 to TRBJ2-7; D may be TRBD2 (6 bases). CDR3 length equals 13 residues. Looked up from germline, CDR1 is SGHVS and CDR2 is FNYEAQ. V lost 1 base and J 12 bases, leaving 16 bases between the germline ends. The CDR3: CASSLGPGAGLYF. In DNA form, the CDR3 reads TGTGCCAGCAGCTTAGGTCCGGGAGCGGGTTTGTACTTC.

This clone was seen just once. This chain uses TRBV30 with TRBJ1-6; no reliable D call. CDR3 size: 13 residues. Trimming cost V 2 bases and J 11 bases, with 13 bases left between them. Germline values: CDR1 GTSNPN, CDR2 SVGIG (reference sequence). The CDR3 nucleotides are TGTGCCTGGAGTCGAGAGACACCTCCACCCCTCCACTTT. Protein product: CAWSRETPPPLHF. The full variable domain, in which reference TRBV30 and TRBJ1-6 provide the parts outside the CDR3, is SQTIHQWPATLVQPVGSPLSLECTVEGTSNPNLYWYRQAAGRGLQLLFYSVGIGQISSEVPQNLSASRPQDRQFILSSKKLLLSDSGFYLCAWSRETPPPLHFGNGTRLTVT.

The chain couples TRBV4-2 to TRBJ1-1; D might be TRBD1 (5 bases). In germline, CDR1 is LGHNA, CDR2 YNFKEQ. CDR3 length equals 14 residues. V lost 2 bases and J lost 8, with 15 bases in between. The CDR3 nucleotides are TGTGCCAGCAGCCAACCCGACAGAGACCCCGAAGCTTTCTTT. Its protein is CASSQPDRDPEAFF.

The table lists this clone with a count of one. The chain links TRBV5-6 to TRBJ1-6; no firm D call. Per germline, CDR1 SGHDT and CDR2 YYEEEE. The V end lost 6 bases, the J end lost 7 bases, and 17 bases lay between the germline ends. The CDR3 is 15 residues long. DNA for the CDR3: TGTGCCAGCACTGCCACCGCGGGCCTAAATTCACCCCTCCACTTT. It encodes CASTATAGLNSPLHF.

This clone was seen a single time. The J gene is TRBJ2-7, the V gene TRBV28; 9 nucleotides line up with TRBD2. The CDR3 spans 15 residues. Germline V lookup: CDR1 MDHEN, CDR2 SYDVKM. The J segment lost 4 bases and the V segment lost 5 bases, leaving 9 bases of the junction unmatched. CDR3 amino acids: CASSPRVAGEYEQYF. DNA for the CDR3: TGTGCCAGCAGTCCTCGGGTAGCGGGGGAGTACGAGCAGTACTTC.

The chain carries TRBV27 and TRBJ2-1; TRBD2 matches at 7 bases. Germline CDR1 and CDR2: MNHEY and SMNVEV (reference sequence). The length of the CDR3 is 15 residues. V lost 4 bases to trimming and J lost 2 bases; unmatched junction nucleotides: 5. The CDR3 DNA reads as TGTGCCAGCAGTTATCGAGCGGGGACCTACAATGAGCAGTTCTTC. The encoded protein is CASSYRAGTYNEQFF.

The chain links TRBV6-6 to TRBJ2-7, with 7 bases that match TRBD1. There are 14 residues in the CDR3. Germline V lookup: CDR1 MNHNY, CDR2 SVGAGI (reference sequence). With 8 bases clipped from V and 0 bases from J, the junction kept 7 bases outside the gene matches. CDR3 protein: CASRQGIGSYEQYF. The CDR3, as DNA: TGTGCCAGCCGACAGGGAATTGGCTCCTACGAGCAGTACTTC.

In regard to this clone: This specimen includes other DNA sequences encoding the same CDR3. As DNA, the CDR3 is TGTGCCAGCAGTTCCCGCTCCTACGAGCAGTACTTC. It translates to CASSSRSYEQYF. The chain carries TRBV12-3 or TRBV12-4 and TRBJ2-7; D not certain. V was trimmed by 4 bases and J by 0 bases, leaving 4 bases between them. This CDR3 is 12 amino acids long.

A single count supports this clone. This chain connects TRBV7-2 to TRBJ1-2; D might be TRBD1 (5 bases). CDR1 and CDR2 from the germline V gene are SGHTA and FQGNSA. CDR3 size: 15 residues. V was pared by 1 base and J by 0 bases, with 9 bases between. This chain's CDR3 is CASSLGAGTNYGYTF. The CDR3 DNA sequence: TGTGCCAGCAGCTTAGGTGCAGGGACTAACTATGGCTACACCTTC.

The J gene is TRBJ1-4, the V gene TRBV28; tentatively, D is TRBD1 (5 bases). The CDR3 is 14 amino acids. Looked up from germline, CDR1 is MDHEN and CDR2 is SYDVKM. With 6 bases removed from V and 8 bases from J, the gap between germline ends came to 16 bases. This CDR3 is CASRGTLLGEKLFF. In nucleotides, the CDR3 is TGTGCCAGCAGGGGGACTCTCCTGGGGGAAAAACTGTTTTTT.

The chain combines TRBV30 with TRBJ1-2; TRBD1 might be the D (5 bases). In germline, CDR1 is GTSNPN, CDR2 SVGIG (reference sequence). CDR3 length equals 11 residues. V shed 7 bases and J shed 3 bases, with 9 bases lying between them. CDR3 bases: TGTGCCTTCAGGGACTACTATGGCTACACCTTC. Translating gives CAFRDYYGYTF. Based on the CDR3 plus reference TRBV30 and TRBJ1-2, the full variable domain is SQTIHQWPATLVQPVGSPLSLECTVEGTSNPNLYWYRQAAGRGLQLLFYSVGIGQISSEVPQNLSASRPQDRQFILSSKKLLLSDSGFYLCAFRDYYGYTFGSGTRLTVV.

The V call is TRBV9, the J call TRBJ2-3; maybe TRBD2 (7 bases). There are 14 residues in the CDR3. Per the germline V gene, CDR1 is SGDLS and CDR2 is YYNGEE. Between the trimmed V and J ends, which lost 3 bases and 5 bases, there was a span of 13 bases. The CDR3 region has the DNA TGTGCCAGCAGCGGCGGGGGCGGGGTAGATACGCAGTATTTT. The encoded protein is CASSGGGGVDTQYF.

The gene calls are TRBV5-1 and TRBJ2-3; 9 bases are shared with TRBD1. J was trimmed by 3 bases and V by 7 bases; bases with no gene match: 3. Germline V gene data show CDR1 as SGHRS and CDR2 as YFSETQ. This CDR3 is built from 13 residues. Here the CDR3 reads CASGGQGTDTQYF. CDR3 DNA sequence: TGCGCCAGCGGCGGACAGGGGACAGATACGCAGTATTTT.

This clone was recorded only once. This rearrangement joins TRBV5-8 to TRBJ1-2, with D perhaps TRBD1 (6 bases). The CDR3 length is 17 residues. V was trimmed by 0 bases and J by 4 bases, leaving 19 bases between them. Germline lookup yields CDR1 SGHTS and CDR2 YDEGEE. The CDR3 DNA sequence: TGTGCCAGCAGCTTGGCCGACGGACAGTGGAAATCCTATGGCTACACCTTC. This codes for CASSLADGQWKSYGYTF.

The V call is TRBV28, the J call TRBJ1-3, with a tentative D call TRBD1 (5 bases). The germline V gene has CDR1 MDHEN and CDR2 SYDVKM. V was cut by 6 bases and J by 0 bases, with 15 bases left in between. This CDR3 is 16 amino acids long. CDR3 in amino acids: CASRPPGLTSGNTIYF. The CDR3 DNA is TGTGCCAGCAGACCTCCGGGACTCACCTCTGGAAACACCATATATTTT.

The chain uses TRBV20-1 and TRBJ1-4; D may be TRBD1 (6 bases). V dropped 3 bases and J dropped 8 bases, with 13 bases sitting between them. Germline CDR1 is DFQATT and CDR2 is SNEGSKA (reference sequence). This CDR3 has 13 amino acids. In DNA form, the CDR3 reads TGCAGTGCTAGTCGGGGGGGCCACGAAAAACTGTTTTTT. Encoded protein: CSASRGGHEKLFF.